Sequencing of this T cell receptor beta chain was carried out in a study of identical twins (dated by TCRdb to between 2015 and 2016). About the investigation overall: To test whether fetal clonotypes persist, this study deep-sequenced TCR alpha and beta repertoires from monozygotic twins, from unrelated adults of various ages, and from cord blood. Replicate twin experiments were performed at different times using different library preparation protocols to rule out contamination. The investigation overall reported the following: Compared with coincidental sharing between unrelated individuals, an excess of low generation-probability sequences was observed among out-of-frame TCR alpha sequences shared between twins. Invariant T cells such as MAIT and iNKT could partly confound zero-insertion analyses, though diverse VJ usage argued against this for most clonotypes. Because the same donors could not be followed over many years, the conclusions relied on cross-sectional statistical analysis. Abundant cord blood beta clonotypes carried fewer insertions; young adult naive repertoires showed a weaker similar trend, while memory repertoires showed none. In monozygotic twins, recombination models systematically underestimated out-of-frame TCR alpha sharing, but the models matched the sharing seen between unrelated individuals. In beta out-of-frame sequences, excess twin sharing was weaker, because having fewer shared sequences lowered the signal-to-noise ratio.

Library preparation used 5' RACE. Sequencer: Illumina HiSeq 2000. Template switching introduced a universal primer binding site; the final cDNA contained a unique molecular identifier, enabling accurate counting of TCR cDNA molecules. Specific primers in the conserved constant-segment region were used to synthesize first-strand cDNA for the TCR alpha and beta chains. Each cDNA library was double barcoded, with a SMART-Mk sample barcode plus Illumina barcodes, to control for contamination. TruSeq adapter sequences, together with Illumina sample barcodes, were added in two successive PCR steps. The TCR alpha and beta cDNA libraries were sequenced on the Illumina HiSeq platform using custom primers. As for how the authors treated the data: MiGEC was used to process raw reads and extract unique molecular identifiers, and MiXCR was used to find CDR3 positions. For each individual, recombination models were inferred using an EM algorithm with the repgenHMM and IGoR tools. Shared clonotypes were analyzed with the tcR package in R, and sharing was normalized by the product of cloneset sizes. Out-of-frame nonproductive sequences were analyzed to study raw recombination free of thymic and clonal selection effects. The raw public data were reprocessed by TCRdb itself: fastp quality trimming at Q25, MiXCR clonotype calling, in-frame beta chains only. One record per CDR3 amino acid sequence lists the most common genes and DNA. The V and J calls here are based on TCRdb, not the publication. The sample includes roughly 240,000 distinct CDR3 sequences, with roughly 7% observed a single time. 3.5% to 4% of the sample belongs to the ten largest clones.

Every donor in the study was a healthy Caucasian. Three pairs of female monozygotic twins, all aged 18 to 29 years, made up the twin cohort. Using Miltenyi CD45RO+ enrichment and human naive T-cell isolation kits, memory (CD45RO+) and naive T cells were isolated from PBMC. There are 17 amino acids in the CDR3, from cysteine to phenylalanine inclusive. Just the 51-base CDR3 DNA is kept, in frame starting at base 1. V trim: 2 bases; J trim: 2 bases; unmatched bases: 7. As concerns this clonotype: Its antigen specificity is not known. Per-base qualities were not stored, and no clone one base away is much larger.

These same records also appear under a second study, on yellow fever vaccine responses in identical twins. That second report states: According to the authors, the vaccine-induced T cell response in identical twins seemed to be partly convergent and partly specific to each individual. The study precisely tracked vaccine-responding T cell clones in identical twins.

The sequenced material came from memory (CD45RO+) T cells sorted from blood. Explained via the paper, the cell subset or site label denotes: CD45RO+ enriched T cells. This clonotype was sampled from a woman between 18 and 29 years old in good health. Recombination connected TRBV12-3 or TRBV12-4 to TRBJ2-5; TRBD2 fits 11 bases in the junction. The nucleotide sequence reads TGTGCCAGCAGTTTATTTGGGCTAGCGGGGGGTCAAGAGACCCAGTACTTC. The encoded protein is CASSLFGLAGGQETQYF.